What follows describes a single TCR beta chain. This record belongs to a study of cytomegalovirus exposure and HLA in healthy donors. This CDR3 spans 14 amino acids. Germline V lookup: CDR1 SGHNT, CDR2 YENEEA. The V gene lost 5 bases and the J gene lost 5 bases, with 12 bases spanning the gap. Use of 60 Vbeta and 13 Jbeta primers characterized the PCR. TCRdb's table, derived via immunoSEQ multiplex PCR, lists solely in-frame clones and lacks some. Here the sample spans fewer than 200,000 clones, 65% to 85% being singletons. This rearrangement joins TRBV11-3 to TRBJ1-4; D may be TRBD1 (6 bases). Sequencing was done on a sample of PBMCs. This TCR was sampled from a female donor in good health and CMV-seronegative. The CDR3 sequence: CASSPWTANEKLFF. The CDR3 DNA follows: TGTGCCAGCAGCCCTTGGACAGCAAATGAAAAACTGTTTTTT.